These 28 T cell receptor beta chains originate from one sample sequenced in a study of cytomegalovirus exposure and HLA in healthy donors (dated by TCRdb to 2016 to 2017). The library was produced with the immunoSEQ multiplex PCR assay. For the multiplex PCR, a mixture combining 60 forward primers for TCR Vbeta segments and 13 reverse primers for TCR Jbeta segments was used. The clones in this table, taken by TCRdb from immuneACCESS, are in-frame only. Not every clone is retained; where verified, under half of the shortfall comes from an unresolved V gene, and the cause of the rest is unknown. The table for this sample lists 150,000 to 200,000 clones; about four fifths of them were counted only once. Less than 2.5% of the sample belongs to the ten largest clones. The specimen was PBMCs. The receptors here all came from a woman aged 45-65 years in good health and CMV-seronegative.

This clone was seen a single time. The chain carries TRBV18 and TRBJ2-3, with D maybe TRBD1 (5 bases). CDR3 length equals 16 residues. Trimming removed 4 bases at V and 5 bases at J, with 19 bases between. Germline CDR1 KGHSH, CDR2 LQKENI. CDR3 DNA: TGTGCCAGCTCACTACAATCAGGGATTAGGGAAGATACGCAGTATTTT. Translation: CASSLQSGIREDTQYF.

This clone was seen a handful of times. The V gene is TRBV4-2, the J gene TRBJ2-1, with 8 bases fitting TRBD2. The CDR3 length is 17 residues. V dropped 1 base and J dropped 0; count of bases not matched to a gene: 5. Germline CDR1 LGHNA, CDR2 YNFKEQ. CDR3 residues: CASSQVNGGASYNEQFF. CDR3 nucleotide sequence: TGTGCCAGCAGCCAAGTGAACGGGGGGGCCTCCTACAATGAGCAGTTCTTC.

The chain is built from TRBV6-1 and TRBJ2-1; 12 bases map to TRBD2. V shed 4 bases, J shed 8 bases, and the junction held 6 bases outside the gene matches. This CDR3 spans 15 amino acids. CDR1 MNHNS and CDR2 SASEGT come from the germline V gene. CDR3 sequence reads: CASSVLAGGPHEQFF. CDR3 in DNA: TGTGCCAGCAGTGTTCTAGCGGGAGGGCCCCATGAGCAGTTCTTC.

The chain combines TRBV28 with TRBJ2-5, with D hard to call. V gave up 6 bases and J gave up 1 base, with 12 bases separating them. The germline V gene encodes CDR1 MDHEN and CDR2 SYDVKM. The CDR3 runs to 14 residues. CDR3 nucleotides: TGTGCCAGCAGCCCGCAGGCCCCCCAAGAGACCCAGTACTTC. It translates to CASSPQAPQETQYF. Using reference TRBV28 and TRBJ2-5 for the parts outside the CDR3, the full variable domain is DVKVTQSSRYLVKRTGEKVFLECVQDMDHENMFWYRQDPGLGLRLIYFSYDVKMKEKGDIPEGYSVSREKKERFSLILESASTNQTSMYLCASSPQAPQETQYFGPGTRLLVL.

The chain couples TRBV28 to TRBJ1-1; 8 positions agree with TRBD1. The CDR3 contains 15 residues. The germline V gene has CDR1 MDHEN and CDR2 SYDVKM. After removal of 3 bases from V and 5 bases from J, the junction contained 8 bases not matched to a gene. CDR3 amino acids: CASSFLDRVATEAFF. The CDR3 DNA reads as TGTGCCAGCAGTTTCCTGGACAGGGTCGCGACTGAAGCTTTCTTT.

A word on this clone: Sequence at one end of the junction differs from germline and may be a read error. The sample contains more than one DNA sequence encoding this CDR3. The chain carries TRBV2 and TRBJ1-2; D is undetermined. There are 11 residues in the CDR3. From germline, CDR1 is SNHLY and CDR2 FYNNEI. The DNA of the CDR3 is TGTGCCAGTAGTGAGGCCTATGGCTACACCTTC. The encoded protein is CASSEAYGYTF.

The chain carries TRBV9 and TRBJ2-1; D not certain. V was pared by 4 bases and J by 2 bases, with 13 bases between. The CDR3 is 15 amino acids. Germline V lookup: CDR1 SGDLS, CDR2 YYNGEE. CDR3 sequence reads: CASSRSERTYNEQFF. Here the CDR3 DNA reads TGTGCCAGCAGCCGGTCGGAGCGTACCTACAATGAGCAGTTCTTC.

CDR3 nucleotides: TGTGCCAGCAGTTACGGAGGGTTTAATTCACCCCTCCACTTT. It encodes CASSYGGFNSPLHF. The V call is TRBV6-5, the J call TRBJ1-6; the D is unclear. V lost 2 bases and J lost 6, with 8 bases in between. The germline gives CDR1 MNHEY, CDR2 SVGAGI. This CDR3 comprises 14 residues.

The J gene is TRBJ2-3, the V gene TRBV18, with 11 nucleotides matching TRBD2. The V gene end was trimmed by 4 bases and the J gene end by 2 bases; junction bases not matched to a gene: 5. CDR3 length: 16 residues. Germline CDR1 is KGHSH and CDR2 is LQKENI. In DNA, the CDR3 is TGTGCCAGCTCACGACTAGCGGGAACAGACACAGATACGCAGTATTTT. Amino acid sequence: CASSRLAGTDTDTQYF.

The chain employs TRBV28 and TRBJ1-3, with 7 bases fitting TRBD1. The CDR3 has 15 residues. V was pared by 2 bases and J by 2 bases, with 3 bases of the junction left unmatched. Germline V gives CDR1 MDHEN, CDR2 SYDVKM. The CDR3 protein is CASSLRGRTGNTIYF. CDR3 DNA sequence: TGTGCCAGCAGTTTAAGGGGGCGGACTGGAAACACCATATATTTT.

The V call is TRBV5-1, the J call TRBJ2-7, with no clear D. Trimming took off 2 bases at V and 4 bases at J, with 4 bases between the two ends. The length of the CDR3 is 11 residues. Germline assignment: CDR1 SGHRS and CDR2 YFSETQ. This CDR3 reads CASSFEYEQYF. Written as DNA, the CDR3 is TGCGCCAGCAGCTTTGAGTACGAGCAGTACTTC.

This chain uses TRBV27 with TRBJ2-6, with a possible D match to TRBD2 (5 bases). Trimming pared 8 bases from V and 0 bases from J, leaving 14 bases between. Germline V lookup: CDR1 MNHEY, CDR2 SMNVEV (reference sequence). The CDR3 runs to 16 residues. DNA for the CDR3: TGTGCCAGCTTTCGGGAAGTGAGCTCTGGGGCCAACGTCCTGACTTTC. It codes for CASFREVSSGANVLTF. Based on the CDR3 plus reference TRBV27 and TRBJ2-6, the full variable domain is EAQVTQNPRYLITVTGKKLTVTCSQNMNHEYMSWYRQDPGLGLRQIYYSMNVEVTDKGDVPEGYKVSRKEKRNFPLILESPSPNQTSLYFCASFREVSSGANVLTFGAGSRLTVL.

V gene TRBV7-2 combines with J gene TRBJ1-5, with 9 positions matching TRBD1. V lost 5 bases, J lost 0 bases, and 2 bases stayed unmatched. The CDR3 runs 15 residues. The germline V gene has CDR1 SGHTA and CDR2 FQGNSA. CDR3 bases: TGTGCCAGCAGCACGGGACAGGGTAGCAATCAGCCCCAGCATTTT. This sequence encodes CASSTGQGSNQPQHF.

This chain links TRBV5-5 with TRBJ2-5; TRBD2 aligns across 7 bases. J lost 5 bases, V lost 3 bases, and 4 bases had no gene match. Germline V gene lookup returns CDR1 SGHKS and CDR2 YYEKEE (reference sequence). The CDR3 has 13 amino acids. CDR3 in DNA: TGTGCCAGCAGCTCCCTCGGGGGGGAGACCCAGTACTTC. Protein product: CASSSLGGETQYF.

V gene TRBV19 combines with J gene TRBJ1-5; 9 bases line up with TRBD1. Germline-derived CDR1 and CDR2 are LNHDA and SQIVND (reference sequence). This CDR3 spans 16 amino acids. The V and J ends lost 7 bases and 7 bases, in that order; junction bases with no gene match: 14. The CDR3: CASTPLDRGRKQPQHF. The CDR3 DNA sequence: TGTGCCAGTACCCCGTTGGACAGGGGTCGAAAGCAGCCCCAGCATTTT.

The chain combines TRBV5-1 with TRBJ1-2; TRBD1 matches 9 bases. Per the germline V gene, CDR1 is SGHRS and CDR2 is YFSETQ. V was pared by 0 bases and J by 6 bases, with 6 bases of the junction left unmatched. The CDR3 is 15 amino acids. CDR3 protein: CASSLDGTGKDGYTF. The CDR3 DNA is TGCGCCAGCAGCTTGGATGGGACAGGGAAGGATGGCTACACCTTC.

This clone occurred many times. The V and J genes are TRBV4-2 and TRBJ2-6, with D perhaps matching TRBD1 (5 bases). This CDR3 spans 16 amino acids. V lost 0 bases and J lost 6, with 12 bases in between. Germline lookup yields CDR1 LGHNA and CDR2 YNFKEQ. As DNA, the CDR3 is TGTGCCAGCAGCCAAGATGGCTGGGGCGAGGCCAACGTCCTGACTTTC. As protein: CASSQDGWGEANVLTF.

The rearrangement uses TRBV28 and TRBJ1-5; the D gene is possibly TRBD1 (6 bases). From germline, CDR1 is MDHEN and CDR2 SYDVKM. The CDR3 is made up of 14 amino acids. Trimming took off 7 bases at V and 1 base at J, with 11 bases between the two ends. In nucleotides, the CDR3 is TGTGCCAGCATGCGGGGGCCCAGCAATCAGCCCCAGCATTTT. Amino acid sequence: CASMRGPSNQPQHF.

This clone occurred once. The CDR3 nucleotides read TGTGCCAGCTCACCACCGACGACAGGGGCCAACGTCCTGACTTTC. Its protein product is CASSPPTTGANVLTF. J is TRBJ2-6 and V is TRBV18; D unclear. V lost 0 bases and J lost 4, with 7 bases in between. CDR3 length equals 15 residues. Germline V gene sequence: CDR1 KGHSH, CDR2 LQKENI.

Notes on this clone: At one end, the junction sequence differs from germline, possibly due to a read error. In the same sample, other DNA sequences code for this CDR3. CDR3 DNA sequence: TGTGCCTGGAAGGGTCAGGGGGCTGATTCCCCCCTCCACTTT. This encodes CAWKGQGADSPLHF. The chain combines TRBV30 with TRBJ1-6; TRBD1 agrees at 8 bases. In germline, CDR1 is GTSNPN, CDR2 SVGIG (reference sequence). This CDR3 has 14 residues.

The chain couples TRBV7-2 to TRBJ1-5; 10 bases are shared with TRBD1. The V segment lost 5 bases and the J segment 5 bases; nucleotides outside the gene matches: 9. The germline V gene has CDR1 SGHTA and CDR2 FQGNSA. The CDR3 sequence is 16 residues long. The DNA for the CDR3 is TGTGCCAGCAGCCCCCGGGACAGGGGTAATTATCAGCCCCAGCATTTT. Residues: CASSPRDRGNYQPQHF. Together with reference TRBV7-2 and TRBJ1-5, the CDR3 gives the full variable domain: GAGVSQSPSNKVTEKGKDVELRCDPISGHTALYWYRQSLGQGLEFLIYFQGNSAPDKSGLPSDRFSAERTGGSVSTLTIQRTQQEDSAVYLCASSPRDRGNYQPQHFGDGTRLSIL.

This clone was detected a few times. The V and J genes are TRBV4-1 and TRBJ2-7, with 11 bases aligning to TRBD2. V was pared by 3 bases and J by 8 bases, with 15 bases of the junction left unmatched. Per germline, CDR1 MGHRA and CDR2 YSYEKL. The CDR3 extends over 17 amino acids. Written as DNA, the CDR3 is TGCGCCAGCAGCCAGCCTCTAGCGGGAGGCATATCTTCCCAGCAGTACTTC. Translation: CASSQPLAGGISSQQYF.

The V and J genes are TRBV11-2 and TRBJ1-6; D may be TRBD1 (5 bases). The CDR3 length is 14 residues. The V gene lost 0 bases and the J gene lost 13 bases, with 13 bases spanning the gap. The germline V gene has CDR1 SGHAT and CDR2 FQNNGV. The CDR3 DNA sequence: TGTGCCAGCAGCTTAGATCACCAGGGCTCTCCCCTCCACTTT. Translated: CASSLDHQGSPLHF.

The chain is built from TRBV5-1 and TRBJ2-5; D is possibly TRBD1 (6 bases). Germline V lookup: CDR1 SGHRS, CDR2 YFSETQ. This CDR3 spans 16 amino acids. V lost 5 bases, J lost 2 bases, and 19 bases lay in between. Here the CDR3 reads CASSPGTNKLQETQYF. CDR3 sequence (DNA): TGCGCCAGCAGTCCCGGGACAAACAAACTACAAGAGACCCAGTACTTC.

The V and J genes are TRBV7-3 and TRBJ1-1; D is unresolved. Germline V gene lookup returns CDR1 SGHTA and CDR2 FQGTGA. CDR3 length equals 13 residues. Trimming took 5 bases from V and 0 from J, leaving 7 bases between them. This CDR3 is CASSRILNTEAFF. For the CDR3, the DNA is TGTGCCAGCAGCCGTATCCTGAACACTGAAGCTTTCTTT.

Here the CDR3 DNA reads TGCGCCAGCAGCTTTCTGGGGCGGGACAGGGGTTACGAGCAGTACTTC. Protein: CASSFLGRDRGYEQYF. The chain employs TRBV5-1 and TRBJ2-7; 10 nucleotides agree with TRBD1. CDR1 and CDR2 (germline): SGHRS, YFSETQ. This CDR3 has 16 amino acids. V trimming: 2 bases; J trimming: 4 bases; junction bases outside the gene matches: 9. Full variable domain (rest looked up from reference TRBV5-1 and TRBJ2-7): KAGVTQTPRYLIKTRGQQVTLSCSPISGHRSVSWYQQTPGQGLQFLFEYFSETQRNKGNFPGRFSGRQFSNSRSEMNVSTLELGDSALYLCASSFLGRDRGYEQYFGPGTRLTVT.

This clone occurred once. This chain connects TRBV15 to TRBJ2-1, with 7 positions matching TRBD2. The CDR3 is 15 residues long. The germline CDR1 and CDR2 sequences are LNHNV and YYDKDF (reference sequence). V was pared by 3 bases and J by 4 bases, with 6 bases of the junction left unmatched. Here the CDR3 DNA reads TGTGCCACCAGCAGGTCGCGGGAGATGTACAATGAGCAGTTCTTC. It is translated as CATSRSREMYNEQFF.

The rearrangement uses TRBV5-6 and TRBJ2-3, with 7 bases matching TRBD2. Unmatched junction bases numbered 6, after V lost 5 bases and J lost 0 bases. The CDR3 contains 15 residues. The germline V gene encodes CDR1 SGHDT and CDR2 YYEEEE. This CDR3 is CASRAGGSSTDTQYF. CDR3 nucleotide sequence: TGTGCCAGCAGGGCCGGGGGGTCTAGCACAGATACGCAGTATTTT.